A selection of T cell receptor beta chains follows, all from one sample in a study of cytomegalovirus exposure and HLA in healthy donors. Only in-frame clones appear in the TCRdb table, and some are missing; sequencing was by immunoSEQ multiplex PCR. The data show some 130,000 clones, almost 85% seen once. Sequenced sample: PBMCs. All receptors derive from a woman in her 30s in good health and CMV-seronegative. Each CDR3 is given with its conserved first and last residue. The order of the fields is J gene, clone size, V gene, D gene, CDR3 protein, CDR3 DNA. A D gene is named only where the DNA matches it firmly. Not all rows give a size; the values are once, few, many and, for expanded clones, a class.

TRBJ1-5 | . | TRBV7-2 | TRBD1 | CASSFRTGVNQPQHF | TGTGCCAGCAGCTTCCGGACAGGGGTCAATCAGCCCCAGCATTTT
TRBJ2-1 | . | TRBV5-1 | . | CASSATDNEQFF | TGCGCCAGCAGCGCGACAGACAATGAGCAGTTCTTC
TRBJ2-1 | . | TRBV18 | TRBD2 | CASSLGLAGNEQFF | TGTGCCAGCTCACTGGGATTAGCGGGCAATGAGCAGTTCTTC
TRBJ2-3 | . | TRBV7-3 | . | CASSLSRSDTQYF | TGTGCCAGCAGCTTATCGCGGTCAGATACGCAGTATTTT
TRBJ1-1 | . | TRBV5-1 | . | CASSFGTEGTEAFF | TGCGCCAGCAGCTTTGGAACTGAGGGCACTGAAGCTTTCTTT
TRBJ1-5 | . | TRBV7-8 | TRBD1 | CASSLRTGDQPQHF | TGTGCCAGCAGCTTAAGGACAGGGGATCAGCCCCAGCATTTT
TRBJ1-6 | few | TRBV7-2 | . | CASSIGAGKGVLWAPLHF | TGTGCCAGCAGCATAGGAGCGGGAAAGGGGGTGCTGTGGGCACCCCTCCACTTT
TRBJ2-3 | . | TRBV7-7 | . | CASSLRTSQTRDTQYF | TGTGCCAGCAGCTTACGCACTAGCCAAACCCGGGATACGCAGTATTTT
TRBJ1-3 | . | TRBV5-1 | . | CASSQDGSSGNTIYF | TGCGCCAGCAGCCAAGACGGGAGCTCTGGAAACACCATATATTTT
TRBJ2-3 | . | TRBV15 | TRBD2 | CATSRGGLAGSTDTQYF | TGTGCCACCAGCAGAGGGGGACTAGCGGGATCCACAGATACGCAGTATTTT
TRBJ2-1 | . | TRBV28 | TRBD1 | CASSFRGQWHGEQFF | TGTGCCAGCAGTTTTCGGGGACAGTGGCATGGTGAGCAGTTCTTC
TRBJ1-1 | . | TRBV5-1 | . | CASSLVSPEKNEAFF | TGCGCCAGCAGCTTGGTCTCACCCGAGAAAAACGAAGCTTTCTTT
TRBJ1-6 | . | TRBV6-5 | TRBD1 | CASRWTGTNSPLHF | TGTGCCAGCAGATGGACAGGGACAAATTCACCCCTCCACTTT
TRBJ2-7 | once | TRBV7-9 | TRBD1 | CASSSDRASHEQYF | TGTGCCAGCAGCTCAGACAGGGCCTCCCACGAGCAGTACTTC